This passage covers 13 T cell receptor beta chains from one sample sequenced in a study of shared clonotypes between healthy human individuals (TCRdb year 2020). To prepare the library, the immunoSEQ multiplex PCR assay was applied. The table comes from immuneACCESS by way of TCRdb, which keeps in-frame sequences with V and J called. Part of the clones is missing from these tables; in studies checked, under half for an unresolved V gene and the rest for unknown reasons. The sample table contains some 1.4 million clones; only one count was recorded for roughly 95% of them. Roughly 1.2% of the sample is held by the ten biggest clonotypes. Specimen: naive CD4+ T cells sorted from blood. The sample's cell subset or site label, decoded: CD45RA+ positively selected. The source is a man younger than 40 in good health.

The CDR3 DNA follows: TGTGCCAGCAGCAAAGCGGGAGAGGGAGCCAATGAGCAGTTCTTC. As protein: CASSKAGEGANEQFF. The chain couples TRBV4-2 to TRBJ2-1; 8 bases are a match to TRBD2. The CDR3 is 15 residues long. From germline, CDR1 is LGHNA and CDR2 YNFKEQ. With V trimmed by 5 bases and J by 6 bases, 9 bases remained unmatched.

This clone was observed a single time. The chain uses TRBV19 and TRBJ2-1; D may be TRBD2 (6 bases). Germline assignment: CDR1 LNHDA and CDR2 SQIVND (reference sequence). There are 15 residues in the CDR3. V lost 4 bases and J 2 bases, leaving 12 bases between the germline ends. CDR3 residues: CASSTGGTTYNEQFF. DNA for the CDR3: TGTGCCAGTAGTACCGGGGGAACAACCTACAATGAGCAGTTCTTC.

The chain joins TRBV7-9 to TRBJ2-1; 14 positions match TRBD2. Germline V gene data show CDR1 as SEHNR and CDR2 as FQNEAQ (reference sequence). The CDR3 totals 16 residues. V lost 4 bases and J lost 9; bases outside the gene matches: 8. In nucleotides, the CDR3 is TGTGCCAGCAGCTCCCTAGGACTAGCGGGAGGTGCTGAGCAGTTCTTC. Translation gives CASSSLGLAGGAEQFF. Combining the CDR3 with reference TRBV7-9 and TRBJ2-1 gives the whole variable domain DTGVSQNPRHKITKRGQNVTFRCDPISEHNRLYWYRQTLGQGPEFLTYFQNEAQLEKSRLLSDRFSAERPKGSFSTLEIQRTEQGDSAMYLCASSSLGLAGGAEQFFGPGTRLTVL.

V gene TRBV6-4 combines with J gene TRBJ1-4; tentatively, D is TRBD1 (5 bases). CDR1 MRHNA and CDR2 SNTAGT come from the germline V gene. The CDR3 spans 10 residues. V lost 10 bases, J lost 10 bases, and 10 bases lay in between. The CDR3 protein is CAITRVKLFF. CDR3 bases: TGTGCCATCACCAGGGTAAAACTGTTTTTT.

This chain uses TRBV4-1 with TRBJ1-2; D unresolved. Per germline, CDR1 MGHRA and CDR2 YSYEKL. The V and J ends lost 2 bases and 0 bases respectively, with 7 bases between them. There are 14 residues in the CDR3. For the CDR3, the DNA is TGCGCCAGCAGCCAAACAGCAACTAACTATGGCTACACCTTC. Protein product: CASSQTATNYGYTF.

This sequence joins TRBV7-2 and TRBJ2-7; a weak D match, TRBD2 (5 bases). Trimming removed 0 bases from V and 7 bases from J, with 19 bases in between. The CDR3 spans 16 residues. Germline-derived CDR1 and CDR2 are SGHTA and FQGNSA. The CDR3, as DNA: TGTGCCAGCAGCTTAGCTGTGCGGGCAGGACTGGGGGAGCAGTACTTC. Translating it yields CASSLAVRAGLGEQYF.

The rearrangement joins TRBV7-9 to TRBJ1-1, with a weak D call TRBD1 (6 bases). Germline CDR1 reads SEHNR; CDR2 reads FQNEAQ (reference sequence). Trimming removed 1 base from V and 1 base from J, with 13 bases in between. The CDR3 totals 16 residues. CDR3 amino acids: CASSLDGTLTNTEAFF. DNA for the CDR3: TGTGCCAGCAGCTTAGACGGGACACTGACGAACACTGAAGCTTTCTTT.

This sequence joins TRBV6-1 and TRBJ2-5, with a possible D match to TRBD2 (6 bases). CDR1 and CDR2 from the germline V gene are MNHNS and SASEGT. The CDR3 has 15 amino acids. Trimming removed 5 bases from V and 1 base from J, with 14 bases in between. Here the CDR3 DNA reads TGTGCCAGCAGTTGGAGGGGCCCGCGCCAAGAGACCCAGTACTTC. Its translation: CASSWRGPRQETQYF.

This chain uses TRBV28 with TRBJ2-7; 7 bases are shared with TRBD2. CDR3 length: 15 amino acids. Germline values: CDR1 MDHEN, CDR2 SYDVKM. Trimming removed 6 bases from V and 2 bases from J; junction bases left unmatched: 10. Written as DNA, the CDR3 is TGTGCCAGCAGCCGGCGGGGGTCCGGGGCCTACGAGCAGTACTTC. Its protein product is CASSRRGSGAYEQYF.

The genes are TRBV5-6 and TRBJ2-7; 10 positions match TRBD2. The CDR3 runs 15 residues. The germline V gene has CDR1 SGHDT and CDR2 YYEEEE. Trimming at V came to 5 bases and at J to 5 bases, leaving 10 bases not matched to a gene. The CDR3 DNA reads as TGTGCCAGCAGGGTTCGGGGACTAGCGTTTCACGAGCAGTACTTC. Protein product: CASRVRGLAFHEQYF.

This clone was seen only once. The chain employs TRBV19 and TRBJ1-5, with 8 bases aligning to TRBD1. Germline trimming cut 3 bases from V and 0 bases from J; bases unmatched to any gene: 4. Germline CDR1 LNHDA, CDR2 SQIVND (reference sequence). This CDR3 is built from 16 residues. The CDR3 nucleotides read TGTGCCAGTAGTATGCGGACAGGGAGTAGCAATCAGCCCCAGCATTTT. This sequence encodes CASSMRTGSSNQPQHF.

V and J are TRBV29-1 and TRBJ2-2, with 7 bases that match TRBD2. This CDR3 comprises 13 residues. Trimming removed 4 bases from V and 6 bases from J; junction bases left unmatched: 5. CDR1 SQVTM and CDR2 ANQGSEA come from the germline V gene. The CDR3: CSVGWEGPGELFF. The CDR3 DNA reads as TGCAGCGTTGGGTGGGAGGGCCCCGGGGAGCTGTTTTTT.

This clone is a singleton in its sample. The chain uses TRBV28 and TRBJ2-5, with 13 nucleotides matching TRBD2. This CDR3 comprises 14 residues. V was clipped by 7 bases and J by 6 bases; unmatched bases: 5. Germline V gene data show CDR1 as MDHEN and CDR2 as SYDVKM. The CDR3 here is CASTRTSGSQTQYF. CDR3 bases: TGTGCCAGCACCAGGACTAGCGGGAGTCAGACCCAGTACTTC.